A selection of T cell receptor beta chains follows, all from one sample in a study of shared clonotypes between healthy human individuals. Profiled with immunoSEQ multiplex PCR; TCRdb holds only in-frame clones, not every one. The table lists 2 million to 2.5 million clones, roughly 96% of them singletons. The source material was naive CD4+ T cells sorted from blood. These receptors were collected from a man younger than 30 in good health. The CDR3 runs from the conserved cysteine through the conserved F or W. Fields, in order: J gene, clone size, D gene, V gene, CDR3 protein, CDR3 DNA. The D gene is left open where the match is weak. Not all rows give a size; the values are once, few, many and, for expanded clones, a class.

>TRBJ1-1|few|-|TRBV6-5
CASSLGSIGMNTEAFF
TGTGCCAGCAGTTTGGGCAGTATCGGGATGAACACTGAAGCTTTCTTT
>TRBJ1-5|-|-|TRBV28
CASTQAPLKDWRFSNQPQHF
TGTGCCAGCACCCAGGCCCCATTGAAGGATTGGAGGTTTAGCAATCAGCCCCAGCATTTT
>TRBJ2-1|-|TRBD1|TRBV5-1
CASGRQGPLYNEQFF
TGCGCCAGCGGACGACAGGGCCCCCTCTACAATGAGCAGTTCTTC
>TRBJ1-2|-|-|TRBV19
CASSIVGSPRGYTF
TGTGCCAGTAGTATAGTTGGCTCCCCGAGGGGCTACACCTTC
>TRBJ1-1|-|-|TRBV6-1
CASSGYRSGNTEAFF
TGTGCCAGCAGTGGGTACAGGTCCGGGAACACTGAAGCTTTCTTT
>TRBJ2-2|-|TRBD2|TRBV2
CASSASGGTRTGELFF
TGTGCCAGCAGTGCCTCGGGGGGGACTCGGACCGGGGAGCTGTTTTTT
>TRBJ2-7|-|TRBD2|TRBV4-1
CASSQGAGTSKSSYEQYF
TGCGCCAGCAGCCAAGGGGCCGGGACTAGCAAGTCGTCCTACGAGCAGTACTTC
>TRBJ2-6|many|-|TRBV11-1
CATNPGPGANVLTF
TGTGCCACTAACCCCGGGCCTGGGGCCAACGTCCTGACTTTC
>TRBJ2-5|-|-|TRBV5-1
CASSLALGIGETQYF
TGCGCCAGCAGCTTGGCCTTGGGAATTGGGGAGACCCAGTACTTC
>TRBJ2-3|-|-|TRBV6-5
CATRATTDTQYF
TGTGCCACCCGGGCAACCACAGATACGCAGTATTTT
>TRBJ1-1|-|-|TRBV30
CAWSVLRDTEAFF
TGTGCCTGGAGTGTTTTGCGGGACACTGAAGCTTTCTTT
>TRBJ2-7|-|-|TRBV2
CASSGGRDNYEQYF
TGTGCCAGCAGTGGAGGACGGGACAACTACGAGCAGTACTTC
>TRBJ2-7|-|-|TRBV5-1
CASRRGRGDEQYF
TGCGCCAGCAGGAGGGGAAGAGGAGACGAGCAGTACTTC
>TRBJ2-5|-|-|TRBV29-1
CSVLFVVGQGWKTQYF
TGCAGCGTTCTCTTCGTGGTCGGTCAGGGTTGGAAGACCCAGTACTTC
>TRBJ1-1|-|TRBD1|TRBV6-6
CASSYIPGQEAFF
TGTGCCAGCAGTTACATACCGGGACAGGAAGCTTTCTTT
>TRBJ1-2|-|-|TRBV6-5
CASSLAGYGYTF
TGTGCCAGCAGTTTGGCGGGGTACGGCTACACCTTC
>TRBJ2-5|-|-|TRBV5-4
CASSLAPLQETQYF
TGTGCCAGCAGCTTGGCACCTCTACAAGAGACCCAGTACTTC
>TRBJ2-4|-|-|TRBV4-1
CASSPVDRKNIQYF
TGCGCCAGCAGCCCGGTTGACAGGAAAAACATTCAGTACTTC
>TRBJ2-4|-|TRBD1|TRBV29-1
CSVRQGAGAKNIQYF
TGCAGCGTGCGTCAGGGGGCGGGGGCCAAAAACATTCAGTACTTC
>TRBJ2-7|-|TRBD1|TRBV6-6
CASTPRAGGDFGQYF
TGTGCCAGCACCCCGCGGGCAGGGGGCGATTTTGGGCAGTACTTC
>TRBJ1-2|-|-|TRBV5-1
CASSLGGLFYGYTF
TGCGCCAGCAGCTTGGGGGGCCTCTTTTATGGCTACACCTTC
>TRBJ2-1|-|TRBD2|TRBV4-1
CASSHAGLAGTYNEQFF
TGCGCCAGCAGCCACGCCGGACTAGCGGGCACCTACAATGAGCAGTTCTTC
>TRBJ2-5|once|-|TRBV30
CAWSQTQETQYF
TGTGCCTGGAGTCAAACGCAAGAGACCCAGTACTTC
>TRBJ2-6|few|TRBD1|TRBV9
CASSAGTGIGANVLTF
TGTGCCAGCAGCGCCGGGACAGGGATCGGGGCCAACGTCCTGACTTTC
>TRBJ2-5|-|-|TRBV18
CASSPAQETQYF
TGTGCCAGCTCACCCGCCCAAGAGACCCAGTACTTC
>TRBJ1-2|-|-|TRBV7-9
CASSLVSFWTRNYGYTF
TGTGCCAGCAGCTTAGTGTCTTTTTGGACTCGTAACTATGGCTACACCTTC
>TRBJ2-7|-|TRBD2|TRBV4-3
CASSQIGTSGAYEQYF
TGCGCCAGCAGCCAAATAGGGACTAGCGGGGCCTACGAGCAGTACTTC
>TRBJ2-7|-|-|TRBV5-1
CASSLDSGTYEQYF
TGCGCCAGCAGCCTCGACTCGGGGACCTACGAGCAGTACTTC
>TRBJ1-4|-|-|TRBV11-2
CASSLEGAKDEKLFF
TGTGCCAGCAGCTTAGAGGGGGCCAAGGATGAAAAACTGTTTTTT
>TRBJ2-7|-|TRBD1|TRBV7-2
CASSLMGQGRDEQYF
TGTGCCAGCAGCTTAATGGGACAGGGGAGAGACGAGCAGTACTTC
>TRBJ2-2|-|TRBD2|TRBV30
CAWDSGRNTGELFF
TGTGCCTGGGATAGCGGGAGGAACACCGGGGAGCTGTTTTTT
>TRBJ2-5|-|-|TRBV5-8
CASSLRVGAGPETQYF
TGTGCCAGCAGCTTGAGGGTCGGCGCGGGACCCGAGACCCAGTACTTC
>TRBJ1-6|-|-|TRBV14
CASSRSPGSYNSPLHF
TGTGCCAGCAGCCGAAGTCCCGGCTCCTATAATTCACCCCTCCACTTT
>TRBJ1-1|-|-|TRBV5-1
CASSLEINTEAFF
TGCGCCAGCAGCTTGGAGATAAACACTGAAGCTTTCTTT
>TRBJ2-7|-|TRBD1|TRBV7-8
CASSPRDRGHEQYF
TGTGCCAGCAGCCCGCGGGACAGGGGCCACGAGCAGTACTTC
>TRBJ2-6|-|-|TRBV4-1
CASSIPRDVNVLTF
TGCGCCAGCAGCATCCCCCGGGACGTCAACGTCCTGACTTTC
>TRBJ1-3|-|-|TRBV6-1
CASSDRVNTIYF
TGTGCCAGCAGTGACAGGGTTAACACCATATATTTT
>TRBJ1-6|-|-|TRBV15
CATSRDPSDSPLHF
TGTGCCACCAGCAGAGATCCTTCCGATTCACCCCTCCACTTT
>TRBJ2-2|-|TRBD2|TRBV30
CAWSRTLTSGGTNTGELFF
TGTGCCTGGAGTAGGACCCTGACTAGCGGGGGGACGAACACCGGGGAGCTGTTTTTT
>TRBJ1-2|-|-|TRBV18
CASSPPPLGNGYTF
TGTGCCAGCTCACCCCCTCCGTTAGGGAATGGCTACACCTTC
>TRBJ1-5|-|-|TRBV18
CASSPGPDQPQHF
TGTGCCAGCTCACCAGGACCTGATCAGCCCCAGCATTTT
>TRBJ2-3|-|-|TRBV10-1
CASSEWGPGDAQYF
TGCGCCAGCAGTGAGTGGGGCCCGGGAGATGCGCAGTATTTT
>TRBJ1-1|-|TRBD1|TRBV7-3
CASSPGGPGAEAFF
TGTGCCAGCAGCCCAGGGGGCCCCGGGGCTGAAGCTTTCTTT
>TRBJ2-7|-|TRBD1|TRBV11-3
CASSLAGTVYEQYF
TGTGCCAGCAGCTTGGCCGGGACAGTCTACGAGCAGTACTTC